This T cell receptor beta chain was sequenced during a study of OX40 agonist ivuxolimab in advanced cancers. Study summary: Patients with hepatocellular carcinoma, melanoma, renal cell or head and neck cancer made up the dose-escalation patients.

Study-level points and caveats: Fewer expanded clones were found on average in CD4+ than in CD8+ T cells. Clonal expansion among partial responders at 0.1-3.0 mg/kg ranked near the lowest.

Concerning this clone: Antigen: not known.

Per the germline V gene, CDR1 is MNHNS and CDR2 is SASEGT. V was pared by 5 bases and J by 4 bases, with 1 base of the junction left unmatched. CDR3 length: 14 residues. Method: immunoSEQ multiplex PCR; TCRdb's copy keeps in-frame clones and lacks some. The repertoire holds 75,000 to 100,000 clones, with more than 90% as singletons. The gene calls are TRBV6-1 and TRBJ2-1; 11 nucleotides match TRBD2. The receptor comes from an adult with an advanced solid tumor such as melanoma, head and neck, liver or kidney cancer. Sequencing used CD4+ or CD8+ T cells sorted from blood, obtained in a trial of the OX40 agonist ivuxolimab. CDR3 loop: CASSLAGGYNEQFF. The CDR3 DNA follows: TGTGCCAGCAGTTTAGCGGGAGGGTACAATGAGCAGTTCTTC.